A selection of T cell receptor beta chains follows, all from one sample in a study of blood T cell repertoires in COVID-19. Only in-frame clones appear in the TCRdb table, and some are missing; sequencing was by immunoSEQ multiplex PCR. The sample lists approximately 400,000 clones, about 91% seen once, with roughly an eighth in the top ten. Sequencing was done on a sample of peripheral blood. The origin of the receptors is a woman in her forties or fifties with COVID-19, enrolled during active disease. CDR3s leave out the opening cysteine and the closing phenylalanine or tryptophan. D genes are given only for firm matches.

J gene,V gene,D gene,CDR3 protein
TRBJ2-7,TRBV7-8,-,ASSFDRWQSEQY
TRBJ1-2,TRBV4-2,-,ASSQVGQEGSYGYT
TRBJ2-5,TRBV18,-,ASTPGLQETQY
TRBJ2-7,TRBV5-4,TRBD2,ASSVSSGRAYEQY
TRBJ2-7,TRBV7-8,-,ASSLLYDEQY
TRBJ1-5,TRBV27,-,ASSLYQNQPQH
TRBJ1-6,TRBV9,TRBD1,ASCSTGTANSPLH
TRBJ1-4,TRBV5-1,TRBD1,ASSLRQGSEKLF
TRBJ2-1,TRBV14,-,ASSQRDNEQF
TRBJ1-1,TRBV28,-,ASSSTRGGWMNTEAF
TRBJ2-7,TRBV5-1,-,ASSFERNEQY
TRBJ1-1,TRBV10-1,TRBD1,ASSESSGQAGWNTEAF
TRBJ2-3,TRBV24-1,-,ATSDLAGACHTQY
TRBJ1-1,TRBV12-3/TRBV12-4,-,ASSRGNEAF
TRBJ2-2,TRBV9,-,ASSSGVTGELF
TRBJ1-2,TRBV5-1,TRBD1,ASSLVGQPNYGYT
TRBJ2-5,TRBV29-1,TRBD1,SAAYYRGQETQY
TRBJ2-3,TRBV6-6,-,AGASSTDTQY
TRBJ1-1,TRBV11-1,-,ASSEQGNTEAF
TRBJ2-7,TRBV12-3/TRBV12-4,-,ASSLTTGEQY
TRBJ1-5,TRBV19,TRBD1,ASTPVGTGKQPQH
TRBJ1-1,TRBV7-9,-,ASSLGAALNTEAF
TRBJ2-7,TRBV11-2,TRBD2,ASSPPSGGYEQY
TRBJ1-2,TRBV2,-,ASSASTDSSYT
TRBJ2-3,TRBV5-1,-,ASSPQETRGDTQY
TRBJ2-3,TRBV7-6,TRBD2,ASSPRRGLAGITDTQY
TRBJ1-2,TRBV28,-,ASSYTDRLWGYT
TRBJ2-3,TRBV5-8,-,ASSRGTSGGTDTQY
TRBJ1-2,TRBV27,TRBD1,ASRRTGVRYGYT
TRBJ1-2,TRBV7-8,-,ASSQKARNYGYT
TRBJ1-1,TRBV29-1,TRBD1,SPFGRTGENTEAF
TRBJ1-4,TRBV30,-,AWGLTNEKLF
TRBJ1-3,TRBV6-2/TRBV6-3,-,ASSYADGTLAGNTIY
TRBJ2-3,TRBV7-2,TRBD2,ASKTSGGRIPTDTQY
TRBJ1-5,TRBV2,-,ASSVRAPSNQPQH
TRBJ2-1,TRBV29-1,-,SVEGDTPYNEQF
TRBJ2-7,TRBV6-5,-,ASSYQGIHEQY
TRBJ2-1,TRBV3-1/TRBV3-2,TRBD1,ASSQRTGYNEQF
TRBJ1-1,TRBV28,TRBD1,ASSSGGDRTSEAF
TRBJ2-1,TRBV11-3,TRBD2,ASSPGTSGISEQF
TRBJ2-3,TRBV10-1,TRBD1,ASSESTTGASDTQY
TRBJ1-1,TRBV7-2,-,ASSWEGFITEAF
TRBJ2-2,TRBV19,-,ASSINRDTGELF
TRBJ2-3,TRBV6-2/TRBV6-3,TRBD2,ASSFGGGNTDTQY
TRBJ2-3,TRBV5-1,-,ASSLWGGGTDTQY
TRBJ1-1,TRBV30,-,AWREGKPSEAF
TRBJ2-5,TRBV6-5,TRBD1,ASDPDRVGETQY
TRBJ2-5,TRBV6-5,-,ASSYWGGGGETQY
TRBJ2-1,TRBV9,-,ASSGQVGAEQF
TRBJ1-2,TRBV2,-,ASSPNLGGYGYT
TRBJ2-3,TRBV28,-,ASSSAGATDTQY
TRBJ1-2,TRBV3-1/TRBV3-2,-,ASSQGTASYGYT
TRBJ2-7,TRBV7-2,-,ASSLRRGYEQY